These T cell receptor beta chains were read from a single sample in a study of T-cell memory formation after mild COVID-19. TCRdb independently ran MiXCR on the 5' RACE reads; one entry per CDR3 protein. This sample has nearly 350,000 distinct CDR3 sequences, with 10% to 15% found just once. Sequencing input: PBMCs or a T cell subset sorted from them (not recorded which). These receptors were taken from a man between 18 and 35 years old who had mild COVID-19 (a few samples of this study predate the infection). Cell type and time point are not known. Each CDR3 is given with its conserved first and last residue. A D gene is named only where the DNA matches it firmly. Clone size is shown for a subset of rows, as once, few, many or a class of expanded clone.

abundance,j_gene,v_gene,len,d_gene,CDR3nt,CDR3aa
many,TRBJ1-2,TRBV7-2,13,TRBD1,TGTGCCAGCAGCCCTGAGGGGGCGTATGGCTACACCTTC,CASSPEGAYGYTF
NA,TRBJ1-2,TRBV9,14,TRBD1,TGTGCCAGCAGCGGACAGGGGGCGTATGATGGCTACACCTTC,CASSGQGAYDGYTF
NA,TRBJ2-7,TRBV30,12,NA,TGTGCCTGGAGGGTACGATACTACGAGCAGTACTTC,CAWRVRYYEQYF
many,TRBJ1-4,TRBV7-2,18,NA,TGTGCCAGCAGCTCAGCCGGGAGGGGAGTGGCAACTAATGAAAAACTGTTTTTT,CASSSAGRGVATNEKLFF
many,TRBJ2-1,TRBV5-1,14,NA,TGCGCCAGCAGCTTGGGACAGGACCCTCATGAGCAGTTCTTC,CASSLGQDPHEQFF
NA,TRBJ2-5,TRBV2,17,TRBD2,TGTGCCAGCAGGCGCGATCCTAGCGGGGGGGATCTGGAGACCCAGTACTTC,CASRRDPSGGDLETQYF
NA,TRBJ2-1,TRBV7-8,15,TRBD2,TGTGCCAGCAGGGAGGGACTAGCGGGGGCCAATGAGCAGTTCTTC,CASREGLAGANEQFF
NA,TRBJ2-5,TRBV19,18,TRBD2,TGTGCCAGTAGTATCCGGACCGGGACTAGCGGAGGCCAAGAGACCCAGTACTTC,CASSIRTGTSGGQETQYF
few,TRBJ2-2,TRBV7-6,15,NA,TGTGCCAGCAGCCGTGGGCGCATTAACACCGGGGAGCTGTTTTTT,CASSRGRINTGELFF
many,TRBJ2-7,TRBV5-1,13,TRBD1,TGCGCCAGCCGTCGGGACAGGGGTTACGAGCAGTACTTC,CASRRDRGYEQYF
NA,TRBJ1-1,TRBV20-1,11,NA,TGCAGTGCTAGAGACCGGGACTATACTTTCTTT,CSARDRDYTFF
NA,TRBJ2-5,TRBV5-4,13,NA,TGTGCCAGCAGCCCCTGGGTCCAGGGAGCCCAGTACTTC,CASSPWVQGAQYF
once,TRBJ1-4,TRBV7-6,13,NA,TGTGCCAGCAGCTTATTGCAGTGGGAAAAACTGTTTTTT,CASSLLQWEKLFF